The sequence of this T cell receptor beta chain was determined in a study of cytomegalovirus exposure and HLA in healthy donors. Broader study findings: In a later analysis, most CMV-associated TCR beta chains appeared HLA-restricted.

This clone was seen a single time. Antigen specificity is unknown. The V gene end was trimmed by 7 bases and the J gene end by 2 bases; junction bases not matched to a gene: 16. The V gene's germline CDR1 is MDHEN and CDR2 SYDVKM. CDR3 length equals 17 residues. The PCR had 60 Vbeta and 13 Jbeta primers. Assay: immunoSEQ multiplex PCR; the TCRdb copy retains only in-frame clones and omits some. This table has about 86,000 clones, 79% appearing once. Donors had nominal health at sampling but likely had unrecorded immune exposures. The V gene is TRBV28, the J gene TRBJ1-2; TRBD1 aligns across 7 bases. The sequencing input was PBMCs. The TCR comes from a woman in her 40s in good health and CMV-seropositive. Written as DNA, the CDR3 is TGTGCCAGCATGGAACCACTGGGACAGCCAACAAACTATGGCTACACCTTC. This translates into CASMEPLGQPTNYGYTF.